Listed below are T cell receptor beta chains from one sample, sequenced in a study of cytomegalovirus exposure and HLA in healthy donors. TCRdb's copy holds only in-frame clones and misses some; the assay was immunoSEQ multiplex PCR. Seen here are approximately 180,000 clones, 81% observed once, and the top ten hold 2% to 2.5%. The sample taken for sequencing was PBMCs. The receptors stem from a woman aged 25 to 39 in good health and CMV-seronegative. Both conserved end residues are trimmed from each CDR3. Some rows mark clone size as missing; the rest say once, few, many or name a class of expanded clone.

J,V,size,CDR3
TRBJ1-2,TRBV5-6,-,ASRQGINYGYT
TRBJ2-7,TRBV6-6,-,ASSYREGKGQY
TRBJ2-3,TRBV19,-,ASRQTSGRLMATDTQY
TRBJ2-5,TRBV27,-,ASSLSAYGLETQY
TRBJ2-7,TRBV13,-,ASSLGAAYEQY
TRBJ2-3,TRBV7-9,-,ASKQTSGGAESTDTQY
TRBJ2-5,TRBV19,-,ASGTGGQETQY
TRBJ1-2,TRBV5-1,-,ASSLQSRYGYT
TRBJ2-3,TRBV4-1,few,ASSHFGLAGGTDTQY
TRBJ2-3,TRBV15,once,ATSRNIGQGAGGTDTQY
TRBJ2-5,TRBV5-1,-,ASRIAGDVTQY
TRBJ1-3,TRBV4-3,-,ASREAPGSGNTIY
TRBJ2-7,TRBV5-6,-,ASSHPARQGANEQY
TRBJ2-1,TRBV7-9,-,ASSLGDLRHLGF
TRBJ1-2,TRBV28,-,ASSLFRAGGYGYT
TRBJ2-7,TRBV6-5,-,ASRQGLSDEQY
TRBJ2-3,TRBV5-1,-,ASSLSVSTDTQY
TRBJ1-4,TRBV28,-,ASSLLEKLF
TRBJ2-7,TRBV5-1,-,ASSLNSYEQY
TRBJ1-5,TRBV7-9,-,ASTSSRNQPQH
TRBJ2-7,TRBV27,-,ASTLPYEQY
TRBJ2-2,TRBV30,-,AWRNKGYGGGTGELF
TRBJ2-5,TRBV7-2,once,ASSPRTSGRALEETQY
TRBJ2-7,TRBV6-1,once,ASSEGLLAGGSPYEQY
TRBJ1-1,TRBV7-8,-,ASSLDAGDTEAF
TRBJ2-1,TRBV19,-,ASSRLAGSSYNEQF
TRBJ2-4,TRBV6-1,-,ASSNGQGSYIQY
TRBJ2-1,TRBV7-3,-,ASSQLAGRYNEQF
TRBJ2-1,TRBV30,-,AWSVGLGDYNEQF
TRBJ2-7,TRBV6-5,-,ASSYRGDYEQY
TRBJ2-5,TRBV7-2,-,ASSVFAGLAGGGETQY
TRBJ2-3,TRBV27,-,ASSPPDTQY
TRBJ2-5,TRBV29-1,once,SDKRGSNEETQY
-,TRBV15,-,ATSRDQGPSHEQY
TRBJ2-5,TRBV7-9,-,ASSLQGQTQETQY
TRBJ2-1,TRBV2,-,ASISVKRGGRDNEQF
TRBJ2-7,TRBV6-5,-,ASRGVEAYEQY
TRBJ1-5,TRBV19,-,ASSEVPDRVVIRNQPQH
TRBJ2-2,TRBV11-3,-,ASSSGQGRDGELF
TRBJ2-1,TRBV27,-,ASSLLAGGFGGEQF
TRBJ2-3,TRBV4-3,-,ASSQDQARSTDTQY
TRBJ2-7,TRBV7-9,-,ASSRTSGGGSYEQY
TRBJ2-7,TRBV2,-,ASSEAPGLPYEQY
TRBJ2-1,TRBV12-2,-,ASRLAIGRNRNEQF
TRBJ1-5,TRBV6-1,once,ASSEGQGQIYSNQPQH